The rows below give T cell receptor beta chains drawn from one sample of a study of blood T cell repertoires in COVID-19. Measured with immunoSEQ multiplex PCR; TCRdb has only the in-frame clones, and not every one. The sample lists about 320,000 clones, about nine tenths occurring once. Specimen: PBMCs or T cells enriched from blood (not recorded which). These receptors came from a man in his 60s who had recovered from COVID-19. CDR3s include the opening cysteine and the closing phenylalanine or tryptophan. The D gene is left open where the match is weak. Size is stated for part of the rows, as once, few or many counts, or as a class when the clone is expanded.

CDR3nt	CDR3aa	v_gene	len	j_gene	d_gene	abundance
TGTGCCAGTAGGTCGGACAGGGGAAGTGAAAAACTGTTTTTT	CASRSDRGSEKLFF	TRBV19	14	TRBJ1-4	TRBD1	-
TGTGCCAGCAGCCTACCCCCAAACACAGATACGCAGTATTTT	CASSLPPNTDTQYF	TRBV7-2	14	TRBJ2-3	-	-
TGTGCCAGCAGCGTATACACCGGGACAAATACGGCTGGCTACACCTTC	CASSVYTGTNTAGYTF	TRBV5-5	16	TRBJ1-2	-	-
TGTGCCAGCAGCTTATGGCTAGCGGGAGGGAAAAATACGCAGTATTTT	CASSLWLAGGKNTQYF	TRBV7-6	16	TRBJ2-3	TRBD2	-
TGTGCCAGCAGCGTAGAGCCCCTCGTCGGGAGGAGGGCAGATACGCAGTATTTT	CASSVEPLVGRRADTQYF	TRBV9	18	TRBJ2-3	TRBD2	-
TGTGCCATCAGTGAGTCTGTGAGGGCCGGGGAGCTGTTTTTT	CAISESVRAGELFF	TRBV10-3	14	TRBJ2-2	-	-
TGCGCCAGCAGCTTGGGGTTCGGGACAGGGGGTAATCAGCCCCAGCATTTT	CASSLGFGTGGNQPQHF	TRBV5-1	17	TRBJ1-5	TRBD1	-
TGTGCCAGCCGCAGCGTAGCGGGAGCTATGGATGAGCAGTTCTTC	CASRSVAGAMDEQFF	TRBV6-5	15	TRBJ2-1	TRBD2	-
TGTGCCAGCAGCTTATTTCTAGGAACCTACGAGCAGTACTTC	CASSLFLGTYEQYF	TRBV11-2	14	TRBJ2-7	-	-
TGTGCCAGCAGCCCGACAGCTTCCTCTGGAAACACCATATATTTT	CASSPTASSGNTIYF	TRBV6-5	15	TRBJ1-3	-	-
TGTGCCTGGAGTTTATGGACTAGCGAAAATGAGCAGTTCTTC	CAWSLWTSENEQFF	TRBV30	14	TRBJ2-1	TRBD2	-
TGTGCCACCGATGCAGGGCTGAGCAATCAGCCCCAGCATTTT	CATDAGLSNQPQHF	TRBV15	14	TRBJ1-5	-	-
TGTGCCAGCAGCTTAGCGTTAGGTGTGAGCGGGAGGTCATATTTT	CASSLALGVSGRSYF	TRBV7-2	15	TRBJ2-3	TRBD2	-
TGTGCCAGCAGCTTAGAAGGGCAGGGGTCTGGGCCCCAGCATTTT	CASSLEGQGSGPQHF	TRBV7-2	15	TRBJ1-5	-	-
TGCGCCAGCATCCGGGACAGGGGTAACACTGGGGCTACGCAGTATTTT	CASIRDRGNTGATQYF	TRBV5-1	16	TRBJ2-3	TRBD1	-
TGTGCCAGCGAGCCCCAGGACAGGGGAGGCCCTAACACTGAAGCTTTCTTT	CASEPQDRGGPNTEAFF	TRBV19	17	TRBJ1-1	TRBD1	-
TGCGCCAGCAGCCTGGACAGGGCGTACGAGCAGTACTTC	CASSLDRAYEQYF	TRBV5-1	13	TRBJ2-7	TRBD1	-
TGTGCCAGCAGCGTCTCCGGGACTAGCGGTCACACAGATACGCAGTATTTT	CASSVSGTSGHTDTQYF	TRBV9	17	TRBJ2-3	TRBD2	-
TGTGCCAGCAGTATCTTAGAGGGCACCGGGGAGCTGTTTTTT	CASSILEGTGELFF	TRBV6-4	14	TRBJ2-2	-	-
TGTGCCACCAGTGACCCCCTCTGGGGAGCTTCTGGGGCCAACGTCCTGACTTTC	CATSDPLWGASGANVLTF	TRBV24-1	18	TRBJ2-6	-	-
TGTGCCAGTAGTGTCGACAGAACTCGGGATCAGCCCCAGCATTTT	CASSVDRTRDQPQHF	TRBV19	15	TRBJ1-5	-	-
TGCAGTGCTAGTAAGCGACAGGGGTCCAATGAGCAGTTCTTC	CSASKRQGSNEQFF	TRBV20-1	14	TRBJ2-1	TRBD1	-
TGTGCCACCAACATGGGGGGGGATACGCAGTATTTT	CATNMGGDTQYF	TRBV24-1	12	TRBJ2-3	TRBD2	-
TGTGCCAGCAGACCCGACAGGGCAGGGCAGCCCCAGCATTTT	CASRPDRAGQPQHF	TRBV28	14	TRBJ1-5	TRBD1	few
TGTGCCAGCAGCGTAGGAGGGACTAGTACCAAGCAGTACTTC	CASSVGGTSTKQYF	TRBV9	14	TRBJ2-7	TRBD2	-
TGCGCCAGCAGCCTTACCCCCCAGGGACAGTTCTCTGGGGCCAACGTCCTGACTTTC	CASSLTPQGQFSGANVLTF	TRBV4-1	19	TRBJ2-6	TRBD1	-
TGTGCCAGCAGCCTAAGGACTAGCGGAATCTCCTACGAGCAGTACTTC	CASSLRTSGISYEQYF	TRBV5-6	16	TRBJ2-7	TRBD2	-
TGTGCCAGCACCAAGGACGGGAGCTCCTACGAGCAGTACTTC	CASTKDGSSYEQYF	TRBV2	14	TRBJ2-7	-	-
TGCAGCGTCTGGGACAGGGGGCTTTACGAGCAGTACTTC	CSVWDRGLYEQYF	TRBV29-1	13	TRBJ2-7	TRBD1	-
TGTGCCAGCAGCCGAACTCCGACTAGTGCCGGGGAGCTGTTTTTT	CASSRTPTSAGELFF	TRBV7-3	15	TRBJ2-2	-	-
TGCGCCAGCAGCGCCGGTCATGTCGGGGCCAACGTCCTGACTTTC	CASSAGHVGANVLTF	TRBV5-1	15	TRBJ2-6	-	-
TGTGCCAGTAGCCTTGCTGGCAGTACCTACGAGCAGTACTTC	CASSLAGSTYEQYF	TRBV19	14	TRBJ2-7	-	-
TGTGCCAGCAGCGTAGGGGGCGGGCGGGAGTTGCAGTATTTT	CASSVGGGRELQYF	TRBV9	14	TRBJ2-3	TRBD2	-
TGTGCCAGCAGCTTAGGAGGACTAGCGCGACCCTACGAGCAGTACTTC	CASSLGGLARPYEQYF	TRBV7-2	16	TRBJ2-7	TRBD2	-
TGTGCCAGTAGTATGGGCCGGGACAGGGGTTCGTGGTATGGCTACACCTTC	CASSMGRDRGSWYGYTF	TRBV19	17	TRBJ1-2	TRBD1	-
TGCGCCAGCAGCCAAGCCCCCGGACTAGCGGGGGGGGACAATGAGCAGTTCTTC	CASSQAPGLAGGDNEQFF	TRBV4-1	18	TRBJ2-1	TRBD2	-
TGTGCCAGCAGTGTACTAGCGGATAGCTCCTACAATGAGCAGTTCTTC	CASSVLADSSYNEQFF	TRBV25-1	16	TRBJ2-1	TRBD2	-